This T cell receptor beta chain was observed in a study of blood T cell repertoires in COVID-19. The germline gives CDR1 SGHNT, CDR2 YYREEE (reference sequence). This CDR3 has 15 residues. V was clipped by 0 bases and J by 2 bases, with 11 bases between them. Libraries were prepared by immunoSEQ multiplex PCR; TCRdb keeps only in-frame clonotypes and omits some of them. The data contain a few hundred thousand clones, around 90% of them singletons. This chain connects TRBV5-4 to TRBJ1-2, with TRBD1 as a possible D gene (5 bases). The clonotype was recovered from a woman aged 55-70 years with COVID-19, enrolled during active disease. Sequencing used peripheral blood. The CDR3 region is CASSLGGATNYGYTF. The CDR3 coding sequence is TGTGCCAGCAGCTTGGGGGGCGCGACCAACTATGGCTACACCTTC.